These 32 T cell receptor beta chains were sequenced from one sample in a study of neurological immune-mediated disorders. MiXCR, run by TCRdb on the 5' RACE reads, gives a single entry per CDR3 protein. The sample lists approximately 24,000 distinct CDR3 sequences; around 15% were seen once. Sequencing used PBMCs. These receptors all come from a woman in her 40s with HTLV-1-associated myelopathy (HAM/TSP).

This clonotype rates as medium-sized. The gene calls are TRBV9 and TRBJ2-3; weak D call: TRBD2 (5 bases). CDR3 length: 15 amino acids. Germline CDR1 reads SGDLS; CDR2 reads YYNGEE. Trimming took off 3 bases at V and 1 base at J, with 12 bases between the two ends. The CDR3, as DNA: TGTGCCAGCAGCGGCGGATCGAGGGGCACAGATACGCAGTATTTT. The encoded protein is CASSGGSRGTDTQYF.

This clonotype was detected ten times or more. In nucleotides, the CDR3 is TGTGCCAGCAGCTCCGCGGATTTTACTGAAGCTTTCTTT. Its translation: CASSSADFTEAFF. The V and J genes are TRBV7-9 and TRBJ1-1; D is undetermined. V was trimmed by 4 bases and J by 5 bases, leaving 11 bases between them. The CDR3 extends over 13 amino acids. Germline CDR1 and CDR2: SEHNR and FQNEAQ (reference sequence).

Many counts were recorded for this clonotype. The J gene is TRBJ2-7, the V gene TRBV5-1; D might be TRBD1 (6 bases). The CDR3 has 15 amino acids. V was pared by 1 base and J by 0 bases, with 11 bases between. Per germline, CDR1 SGHRS and CDR2 YFSETQ. The CDR3 reads CASSLPDRSSYEQYF. CDR3 in DNA: TGCGCCAGCAGCTTGCCCGACAGGTCCTCCTACGAGCAGTACTTC.

The chain combines TRBV28 with TRBJ2-7; 9 nucleotides align to TRBD1. The CDR3 is made up of 15 amino acids. The germline V gene has CDR1 MDHEN and CDR2 SYDVKM. The V segment lost 7 bases and the J segment 4 bases; nucleotides outside the gene matches: 11. The CDR3 region has the DNA TGTGCCAGCATCCCAGGGACAGGGCGATTATACGAGCAGTACTTC. Translated: CASIPGTGRLYEQYF.

This clonotype has ten or more counts. The chain has TRBV9 and TRBJ2-5, with a possible D match to TRBD2 (6 bases). V shed 3 bases and J shed 2 bases, with 23 bases lying between them. This CDR3 is 18 amino acids long. CDR1 SGDLS and CDR2 YYNGEE come from the germline V gene. CDR3 region: CASSAPRIHSRGQETQYF. CDR3 in DNA: TGTGCCAGCAGCGCGCCGCGAATTCATTCGCGGGGTCAAGAGACCCAGTACTTC.

The sample holds many counts of this clonotype. The genes are TRBV20-1 and TRBJ2-3, with D perhaps matching TRBD2 (5 bases). V dropped 4 bases and J dropped 9 bases, with 14 bases sitting between them. The CDR3 runs 12 residues. Germline V gene sequence: CDR1 DFQATT, CDR2 SNEGSKA (reference sequence). The CDR3 nucleotides are TGCAGTGCTATACAATCTAGCCAAACGCAGTATTTT. Amino acid sequence: CSAIQSSQTQYF.

This clonotype counts as medium-sized (0.01 to 0.1%). This chain connects TRBV4-1 to TRBJ2-1; maybe TRBD1 (5 bases). Trimming took 4 bases from V and 4 from J, leaving 8 bases between them. The CDR3 loop spans 13 amino acids. Germline CDR1 reads MGHRA; CDR2 reads YSYEKL. CDR3 DNA: TGCGCCAGCAGCCGGGGCCGATACAATGAGCAGTTCTTC. It yields the protein CASSRGRYNEQFF.

This clonotype was detected ten times or more. The rearrangement uses TRBV5-1 and TRBJ2-3, with 12 bases that match TRBD2. CDR1 and CDR2 from the germline V gene are SGHRS and YFSETQ. V shed 3 bases, J shed 3 bases, and the junction held 5 bases outside the gene matches. CDR3 length equals 16 residues. CDR3 in amino acids: CASSSTSGGATDTQYF. Written as DNA, the CDR3 is TGCGCCAGCAGCTCGACTAGCGGGGGTGCGACAGATACGCAGTATTTT.

As concerns this clonotype: One end of the junction is discordant with germline, which a read error may explain. This chain connects TRBV29-1 to TRBJ2-1; 9 bases fit TRBD2. This CDR3 comprises 14 residues. CDR1 and CDR2 from the germline V gene are SQVTM and ANQGSEA. CDR3 region: CSVVAGVSYNVQFF. In nucleotides, the CDR3 is TGCAGCGTTGTAGCGGGGGTATCCTACAATGTGCAGTTCTTC.

V usage is TRBV7-3 and J usage is TRBJ2-1; 8 bases are shared with TRBD1. The ends lost 5 bases at V and 7 bases at J; junction bases unmatched: 10. This CDR3 comprises 15 residues. Germline assignment: CDR1 SGHTA and CDR2 FQGTGA. CDR3 region: CASSPGGGAINEQFF. CDR3 nucleotides: TGTGCCAGCAGCCCAGGGGGCGGAGCTATTAATGAGCAGTTCTTC.

This clonotype was counted at least ten times. The chain has TRBV9 and TRBJ2-1, with 7 bases identical to TRBD1. Looked up from germline, CDR1 is SGDLS and CDR2 is YYNGEE. V was clipped by 4 bases and J by 7 bases; unmatched bases: 11. CDR3 size: 15 residues. The CDR3 here is CASSPDLDRDNEQFF. CDR3 coding DNA: TGTGCCAGCAGCCCAGACCTTGACAGGGATAATGAGCAGTTCTTC.

This clonotype was counted a few times. Lacking the conserved final phenylalanine or tryptophan, this CDR3 likely reflects a read error. The chain recombines TRBV7-8 with TRBJ2-3; a weak D match, TRBD1 (6 bases). Germline V CDR1 and CDR2: SGHVS, FQNEAQ. The CDR3 runs 15 residues. CDR3 sequence (DNA): TGTGCTAGCAGCCTATCAGGGGTGCGGGCAGATACGCAGTATTCT. Protein product: CASSLSGVRADTQYS.

The CDR3 nucleotides read TGCGCCAGCAGCTTGGAAGGGGCCTACGAGCAGTACTTC. This translates into CASSLEGAYEQYF. The V and J genes are TRBV5-1 and TRBJ2-7; a weak D match, TRBD1 (5 bases). Germline assignment: CDR1 SGHRS and CDR2 YFSETQ. The V end was cut by 0 bases, the J end by 2 bases, with 6 bases between. CDR3 length equals 13 residues.

This clonotype appeared many times. This chain links TRBV28 with TRBJ2-2, with 10 bases matching TRBD1. V trimming: 4 bases; J trimming: 4 bases; junction bases outside the gene matches: 6. The CDR3 is 16 residues long. The germline CDR1 and CDR2 sequences are MDHEN and SYDVKM. CDR3 DNA: TGTGCCAGCAGTTCTTGGGACAGGGGTGGCACCGGGGAGCTGTTTTTT. Translated: CASSSWDRGGTGELFF.

Many counts were recorded for this clonotype. This chain connects TRBV6-1 to TRBJ2-3, with 7 bases matching TRBD1. CDR1 and CDR2 (germline): MNHNS, SASEGT. The CDR3 sequence is 15 residues long. Germline trimming cut 6 bases from V and 2 bases from J; bases unmatched to any gene: 8. CDR3 sequence: CASRKDRADTDTQYF. CDR3 DNA: TGTGCCAGCAGGAAAGACAGGGCGGACACAGATACGCAGTATTTT.

This clonotype was observed many times. The V call is TRBV20-1, the J call TRBJ1-2; unclear D gene. V dropped 2 bases and J dropped 0 bases, with 7 bases sitting between them. The CDR3 runs 13 residues. Germline CDR1 and CDR2: DFQATT and SNEGSKA (reference sequence). As DNA, the CDR3 is TGCAGTGCTAGATATCGGGCTAACTATGGCTACACCTTC. Translation gives CSARYRANYGYTF.

This clonotype has at least ten counts. The chain recombines TRBV11-2 with TRBJ1-1; D possibly corresponds to TRBD1 (5 bases). The CDR3 runs 19 residues. Germline CDR1 SGHAT, CDR2 FQNNGV. Trimming took 3 bases from V and 6 from J, leaving 29 bases between them. CDR3 amino acids: CASSFPPSMWEGKSPEAFF. The CDR3 DNA reads as TGTGCCAGCAGCTTCCCCCCTTCGATGTGGGAGGGGAAAAGCCCTGAAGCTTTCTTT.

This clonotype was counted ten times or more. The chain is built from TRBV9 and TRBJ2-1; perhaps TRBD1 as D (6 bases). V lost 0 bases to trimming and J lost 5 bases, with 12 bases between them. CDR3 size: 15 residues. CDR1 and CDR2 (germline): SGDLS, YYNGEE. The CDR3 nucleotides read TGTGCCAGCAGCGTAGAGTGGGGGCCCGACAATGAGCAGTTCTTC. It codes for CASSVEWGPDNEQFF.

This clonotype was counted many times. The J gene is TRBJ1-2, the V gene TRBV7-2, with D maybe TRBD1 (6 bases). In germline, CDR1 is SGHTA, CDR2 FQGNSA. This CDR3 has 15 residues. Trimming removed 4 bases from V and 0 bases from J, with 12 bases in between. CDR3 DNA sequence: TGTGCCAGCAGCTCATACCGGGACACTAACTATGGCTACACCTTC. Its translation is CASSSYRDTNYGYTF.

This clonotype was seen ten or more times. The chain couples TRBV5-1 to TRBJ2-3, with D perhaps TRBD2 (6 bases). Germline-derived CDR1 and CDR2 are SGHRS and YFSETQ. The CDR3 contains 16 residues. Trimming stripped 4 bases from V and 1 base from J, with 16 bases between. The chain's CDR3 is CASSLQPGGGTDTQYF. The CDR3 nucleotides are TGCGCCAGCAGCCTTCAGCCTGGCGGGGGCACAGATACGCAGTATTTT. Supplemented by reference TRBV5-1 and TRBJ2-3, the full variable domain reads KAGVTQTPRYLIKTRGQQVTLSCSPISGHRSVSWYQQTPGQGLQFLFEYFSETQRNKGNFPGRFSGRQFSNSRSEMNVSTLELGDSALYLCASSLQPGGGTDTQYFGPGTRLTVL.

The table lists this clonotype with many counts. The chain links TRBV4-1 to TRBJ1-3, with 8 bases matching TRBD1. The CDR3 is made up of 16 amino acids. The germline V gene has CDR1 MGHRA and CDR2 YSYEKL. The junction had 3 bases not matched to a gene; V was cut back by 1 base and J by 1 base. CDR3 loop: CASSQADRVSGNTIYF. In nucleotides, the CDR3 is TGCGCCAGCAGCCAAGCGGACAGGGTTTCTGGAAACACCATATATTTT.

Sample share makes this clonotype medium-sized. The V and J genes are TRBV5-1 and TRBJ2-3, with 11 bases aligning to TRBD1. The germline CDR1 and CDR2 sequences are SGHRS and YFSETQ. The CDR3 consists of 15 residues. V gave up 3 bases and J gave up 0 bases; unmatched junction bases: 0. CDR3 in amino acids: CASSWTGGSTDTQYF. For the CDR3, the DNA is TGCGCCAGCAGCTGGACAGGGGGCAGCACAGATACGCAGTATTTT.

This clonotype was detected a few times. The gene calls are TRBV19 and TRBJ2-1; maybe TRBD2 (7 bases). The V and J ends lost 1 base and 12 bases respectively, with 19 bases between them. The CDR3 covers 15 residues. Germline values: CDR1 LNHDA, CDR2 SQIVND (reference sequence). In nucleotides, the CDR3 is TGTGCCAGTAGTATAGGGCGGGGGCTCTCCCTTGGGCAGTTCTTC. The encoded protein is CASSIGRGLSLGQFF.

This clonotype was picked up many times. This chain joins TRBV5-1 and TRBJ2-1; TRBD2 agrees at 13 bases. Germline CDR1 is SGHRS and CDR2 is YFSETQ. There are 17 residues in the CDR3. The V and J ends lost 3 bases and 6 bases, in that order; junction bases with no gene match: 9. CDR3: CASSSARTSGGPNEQFF. The CDR3 nucleotides are TGCGCCAGCAGCTCGGCCCGGACTAGCGGGGGCCCCAATGAGCAGTTCTTC.

This clonotype appeared many times. The chain is built from TRBV21-1 and TRBJ2-7; the tabulated D call, TRBD2, remains unverified against the DNA. TRBV21-1 is assigned pseudogene status. The CDR3 totals 21 residues. The CDR3 DNA follows: TGTGCCAGCGTAAAGGGGAGGGGGGACCGAATCCTCACCCCAACAAACTACGAGCAGTACTTC. Translation gives CASVKGRGDRILTPTNYEQYF.

This clonotype was counted ten times or more. The genes are TRBV3-1 and TRBJ1-2; the D is unclear. The germline V gene encodes CDR1 LGHDT and CDR2 YNNKEL (reference sequence). V was trimmed by 1 base and J by 0 bases, leaving 6 bases between them. This CDR3 has 14 amino acids. This CDR3 is CASSQGQSNYGYTF. CDR3 nucleotides: TGTGCCAGCAGCCAAGGACAATCTAACTATGGCTACACCTTC.

This clonotype was found many times. The V and J genes are TRBV4-2 and TRBJ2-7, with D hard to call. This CDR3 contains 15 residues. The germline V and J ends were trimmed by 1 base and 2 bases, with 12 bases remaining between them. The germline gives CDR1 LGHNA, CDR2 YNFKEQ. Written as DNA, the CDR3 is TGTGCCAGCAGCCAAGCATTCAGGCTTACCTACGAGCAGTACTTC. Amino acids: CASSQAFRLTYEQYF.

This clonotype was seen repeatedly, ten times or more. V and J are TRBV20-1 and TRBJ1-2, with TRBD1 identical over 8 bases. The germline V gene has CDR1 DFQATT and CDR2 SNEGSKA (reference sequence). This CDR3 spans 13 amino acids. Germline trimming cut 6 bases from V and 5 bases from J; bases unmatched to any gene: 8. The CDR3 spells CSAKTGDRYGYTF. The CDR3 DNA sequence: TGCAGTGCCAAGACAGGGGACAGGTATGGCTACACCTTC.

This clonotype has just a few counts. The rearrangement joins TRBV5-1 to TRBJ1-1; possibly TRBD1 for D (6 bases). The CDR3 loop spans 15 amino acids. V shed 2 bases and J shed 4 bases, with 15 bases lying between them. Germline V gene lookup returns CDR1 SGHRS and CDR2 YFSETQ. This chain's CDR3 is CASSFQDGGGTEAFF. The CDR3 coding sequence is TGCGCCAGCAGCTTCCAGGACGGAGGGGGCACTGAAGCTTTCTTT.

Ten or more counts support this clonotype. This chain connects TRBV5-1 to TRBJ2-1; the match to TRBD1 covers 11 bases. The CDR3 consists of 16 residues. Germline V gene sequence: CDR1 SGHRS, CDR2 YFSETQ. The junction had 5 bases not matched to a gene; V was cut back by 4 bases and J by 2 bases. CDR3: CASSGGTGGPYNEQFF. The CDR3 region has the DNA TGCGCCAGCAGCGGAGGGACAGGGGGACCCTACAATGAGCAGTTCTTC.

The chain combines TRBV7-6 with TRBJ1-5; D gene uncertain. Looked up from germline, CDR1 is SGHVS and CDR2 is FNYEAQ. The CDR3 contains 16 residues. Trimming left V 1 base short and J 1 base short, with 11 bases between. The CDR3 DNA follows: TGTGCCAGCAGCTTAGGGGAGCGAGGGAGCAATCAGCCCCAGCATTTT. Its translation is CASSLGERGSNQPQHF.

This clonotype was picked up many times. This chain joins TRBV13 and TRBJ2-7; D is unclear. Germline assignment: CDR1 PRHDT and CDR2 FYEKMQ (reference sequence). Trimming removed 5 bases at V and 4 bases at J, with 9 bases between. The CDR3 is 12 amino acids. The DNA for the CDR3 is TGTGCCAGCAGCCGGACGGAATACGAGCAGTACTTC. It codes for CASSRTEYEQYF.